The entry that follows covers one TCR beta chain sequence. This sample was taken from a study of blood T cell repertoires in COVID-19. Some clones are missing from TCRdb's copy, which holds only in-frame ones; the method was immunoSEQ multiplex PCR. The repertoire consists of hundreds of thousands of clones, with more than 80% occurring once and the leading ten covering roughly 1.1%. From germline, CDR1 is KGHSH and CDR2 LQKENI. Trimming left V 5 bases short and J 3 bases short, with 13 bases between. This CDR3 spans 15 amino acids. Material: PBMCs or T cells enriched from blood (not recorded which). This chain connects TRBV18 to TRBJ2-2; D is ambiguous. This receptor was taken from a man aged 30-40 years who had recovered from COVID-19. CDR3 nucleotides: TGTGCCAGCTCAGAATCGATTACGGACACCGGGGAGCTGTTTTTT. It yields the protein CASSESITDTGELFF.